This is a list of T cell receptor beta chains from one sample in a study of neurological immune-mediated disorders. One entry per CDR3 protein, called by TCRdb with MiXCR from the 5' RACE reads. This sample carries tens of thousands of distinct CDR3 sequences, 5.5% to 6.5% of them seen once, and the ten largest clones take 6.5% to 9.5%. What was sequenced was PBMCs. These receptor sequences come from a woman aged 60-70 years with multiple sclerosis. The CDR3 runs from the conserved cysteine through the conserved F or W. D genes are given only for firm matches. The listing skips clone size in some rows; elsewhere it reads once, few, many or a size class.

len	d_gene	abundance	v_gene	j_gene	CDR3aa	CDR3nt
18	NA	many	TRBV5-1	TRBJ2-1	CASSSRQRTTWVRNEQFF	TGCGCCAGCAGCTCCCGCCAGCGGACTACCTGGGTGAGAAATGAGCAGTTCTTC
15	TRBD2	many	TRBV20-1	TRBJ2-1	CSARGTSGGYNEQFF	TGCAGTGCTAGGGGGACTAGCGGGGGCTACAATGAGCAGTTCTTC
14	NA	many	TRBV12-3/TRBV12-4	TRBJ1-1	CASRPTRGAPEAFF	TGTGCCAGCAGGCCAACCCGGGGGGCGCCTGAAGCTTTCTTT
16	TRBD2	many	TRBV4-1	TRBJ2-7	CASSQDVSGGLYEQYF	TGCGCCAGCAGCCAAGATGTAAGCGGGGGGCTCTACGAGCAGTACTTC
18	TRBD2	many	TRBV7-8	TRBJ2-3	CASSLSAVAGGRTDTQYF	TGTGCCAGCAGCTTATCAGCGGTCGCGGGAGGTCGGACAGATACGCAGTATTTT
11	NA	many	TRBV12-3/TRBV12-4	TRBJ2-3	CASSITDTQYF	TGTGCCAGCAGTATTACAGATACGCAGTATTTT
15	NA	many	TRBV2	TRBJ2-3	CASSSGPASTDTQYF	TGTGCCAGCAGTTCGGGACCGGCTAGCACAGATACGCAGTATTTT
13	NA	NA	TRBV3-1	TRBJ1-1	CASSHALAAEAFF	TGTGCCAGCAGCCATGCCCTGGCGGCTGAAGCTTTCTTT
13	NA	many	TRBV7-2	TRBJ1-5	CASSVTGFQPQHF	TGTGCCAGCAGCGTCACAGGATTTCAGCCCCAGCATTTT
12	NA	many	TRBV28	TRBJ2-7	CASSLFGFEQYF	TGTGCCAGCAGTTTATTCGGGTTCGAGCAGTACTTC
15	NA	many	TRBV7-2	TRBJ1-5	CAINAGPGGNQPQHF	TGTGCCATCAATGCTGGGCCAGGGGGCAATCAGCCCCAGCATTTT
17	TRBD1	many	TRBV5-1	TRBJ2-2	CASSLSLGQGVPGELFF	TGCGCCAGCAGCTTGTCATTGGGACAGGGCGTCCCCGGGGAGCTGTTTTTT
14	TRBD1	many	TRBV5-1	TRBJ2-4	CASSLVRTGGIQYF	TGCGCCAGCAGCTTGGTTAGGACAGGGGGCATCCAGTACTTC
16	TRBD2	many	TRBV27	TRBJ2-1	CASSWRRGGPYNEQFF	TGTGCCAGCAGTTGGAGGCGGGGGGGCCCCTACAATGAGCAGTTCTTC
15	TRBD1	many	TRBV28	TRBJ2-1	CASSFGMDRVNEQFF	TGTGCCAGCAGTTTCGGTATGGACAGGGTCAATGAGCAGTTCTTC
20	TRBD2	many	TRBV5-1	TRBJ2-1	CASRRGVGVGRPGGHNEQFF	TGCGCCAGCAGGCGAGGGGTGGGGGTAGGACGCCCGGGAGGGCACAATGAGCAGTTCTTC
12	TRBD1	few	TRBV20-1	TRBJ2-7	CSARTGPYEQYF	TGCAGTGCGAGGACAGGTCCCTACGAGCAGTACTTC
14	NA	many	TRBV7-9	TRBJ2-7	CASSFQTGPYEQYF	TGTGCCAGCAGCTTTCAGACAGGACCCTACGAGCAGTACTTC
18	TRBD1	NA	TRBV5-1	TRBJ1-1	CASSLRRDRVSFGNEAFF	TGCGCCAGCAGCTTGCGCCGGGACAGGGTGTCCTTTGGAAATGAAGCTTTCTTT
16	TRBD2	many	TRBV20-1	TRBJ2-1	CSAKTGTSGNYNEQFF	TGCAGTGCCAAGACCGGGACTAGCGGCAACTACAATGAGCAGTTCTTC
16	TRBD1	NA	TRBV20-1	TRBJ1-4	CSASNRGFELNEKLFF	TGCAGTGCTAGTAACAGGGGCTTCGAACTCAATGAAAAACTGTTTTTT
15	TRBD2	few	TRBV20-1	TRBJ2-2	CSASSRRGGTGELFF	TGCAGTGCTAGTAGCCGGCGGGGGGGCACCGGGGAGCTGTTTTTT